One sample yielded the 22 T cell receptor beta chains listed below, sequenced in a study of cytomegalovirus exposure and HLA in healthy donors. PCR involved 60 Vbeta and 13 Jbeta primers. Method: immunoSEQ multiplex PCR; TCRdb's copy keeps in-frame clones and lacks some. Recorded for this sample: 53,000 or so clones. The sequencing sample was made of PBMCs. The receptor source for this set is a man aged 18 to 29 in good health and CMV-seropositive.

This rearrangement joins TRBV10-1 to TRBJ2-3, with 7 positions matching TRBD2. Germline CDR1 is WNHNN and CDR2 is SYGVQD (reference sequence). The V segment lost 6 bases and the J segment 2 bases; nucleotides outside the gene matches: 8. CDR3 size: 15 residues. The DNA of the CDR3 is TGCGCCAGCAGAGCGGGAACGTCCGCCACAGATACGCAGTATTTT. This gives the protein CASRAGTSATDTQYF.

The chain has TRBV7-9 and TRBJ1-5; D is ambiguous. V lost 4 bases to trimming and J lost 2 bases, with 12 bases between them. The CDR3 spans 15 residues. Germline assignment: CDR1 SEHNR and CDR2 FQNEAQ (reference sequence). The CDR3 DNA reads as TGTGCCAGCAGCTCAGAAGAGGAGGGCAATCAGCCCCAGCATTTT. Translating gives CASSSEEEGNQPQHF.

The chain is built from TRBV6-5 and TRBJ1-3; D perhaps matches TRBD1 (6 bases). CDR3 size: 15 residues. The V and J ends lost 0 bases and 0 bases respectively, with 6 bases between them. Germline V lookup: CDR1 MNHEY, CDR2 SVGAGI. The CDR3 is CASSYSGGSGNTIYF. The CDR3 region has the DNA TGTGCCAGCAGTTACTCAGGGGGCTCTGGAAACACCATATATTTT.

The chain employs TRBV6-6 and TRBJ2-5; 7 positions match TRBD2. The CDR3 has 12 amino acids. The germline CDR1 and CDR2 sequences are MNHNY and SVGAGI (reference sequence). After removal of 6 bases from V and 7 bases from J, the junction contained 5 bases not matched to a gene. CDR3 amino acids: CASRTRGGTQYF. CDR3 DNA sequence: TGTGCCAGCAGAACCCGCGGGGGGACCCAGTACTTC.

The V and J genes are TRBV30 and TRBJ1-2, with D unclear. CDR1 and CDR2 (germline): GTSNPN, SVGIG (reference sequence). The CDR3 runs 14 residues. V shed 3 bases and J shed 2 bases, with 13 bases lying between them. CDR3 nucleotide sequence: TGTGCCTGGAGGGGGAGGGTTGACAACTATGGCTACACCTTC. Amino acid sequence: CAWRGRVDNYGYTF.

The genes are TRBV10-1 and TRBJ2-5; D perhaps matches TRBD2 (6 bases). The CDR3 covers 14 residues. V was cut by 4 bases and J by 5 bases, with 14 bases left in between. Germline lookup yields CDR1 WNHNN and CDR2 SYGVQD (reference sequence). The CDR3: CASSAEAGRETQYF. Here the CDR3 DNA reads TGCGCCAGCAGTGCGGAGGCAGGGAGGGAGACCCAGTACTTC.

This chain uses TRBV28 with TRBJ2-3; D perhaps matches TRBD1 (6 bases). Germline loops: CDR1 MDHEN, CDR2 SYDVKM. The CDR3 totals 17 residues. V lost 6 bases to trimming and J lost 2 bases, with 21 bases between them. The CDR3 DNA is TGTGCCAGCAGCCCCATCCCGGACAGCCGATCCACAGATACGCAGTATTTT. As protein: CASSPIPDSRSTDTQYF. Supplemented by reference TRBV28 and TRBJ2-3, the full variable domain reads DVKVTQSSRYLVKRTGEKVFLECVQDMDHENMFWYRQDPGLGLRLIYFSYDVKMKEKGDIPEGYSVSREKKERFSLILESASTNQTSMYLCASSPIPDSRSTDTQYFGPGTRLTVL.

This rearrangement joins TRBV10-2 to TRBJ1-2, with no clear D. Looked up from germline, CDR1 is WSHSY and CDR2 is SAAADI. The CDR3 is 12 residues long. V lost 2 bases and J lost 8, with 9 bases in between. The CDR3 DNA reads TGCGCCAGCAGTGAGCGGGTGAGAGGCTACACCTTC. It encodes CASSERVRGYTF.

The CDR3 sequence is CASSIQGRVDEQYF. The DNA for the CDR3 is TGTGCCAGTAGTATACAGGGTAGAGTAGACGAGCAGTACTTC. The genes are TRBV19 and TRBJ2-7, with D possibly TRBD1 on 5 matching bases. The V end was cut by 2 bases, the J end by 5 bases, with 13 bases between. Germline-derived CDR1 and CDR2 are LNHDA and SQIVND (reference sequence). The CDR3 consists of 14 residues.

The chain has TRBV9 and TRBJ2-4, with D unclear. V was pared by 10 bases and J by 2 bases, with 13 bases between. CDR1 SGDLS and CDR2 YYNGEE come from the germline V gene. The CDR3 extends over 13 amino acids. The CDR3 region has the DNA TGTGCCTCCAAGCAGGTAACCAAAAACATTCAGTACTTC. Translation gives CASKQVTKNIQYF.

V usage is TRBV16 and J usage is TRBJ2-7; the D gene is possibly TRBD2 (5 bases). CDR1 and CDR2 from the germline V gene are KGHSY and FQNENV. V lost 5 bases to trimming and J lost 0 bases, with 11 bases between them. The CDR3 runs to 14 residues. The CDR3 protein is CASSTIGVSYEQYF. CDR3 coding DNA: TGTGCCAGCAGCACAATCGGGGTCTCCTACGAGCAGTACTTC.

The chain links TRBV29-1 to TRBJ2-3; 8 bases line up with TRBD2. There are 13 residues in the CDR3. V dropped 2 bases and J dropped 5; count of bases not matched to a gene: 3. CDR1 and CDR2 (germline): SQVTM, ANQGSEA. CDR3 in DNA: TGCAGCGTTGAAAGCGGGAGCGGAGATACGCAGTATTTT. It translates to CSVESGSGDTQYF.

The chain is built from TRBV6-5 and TRBJ2-3, with 7 nucleotides matching TRBD2. V dropped 2 bases and J dropped 3; count of bases not matched to a gene: 8. CDR3 length equals 16 residues. Germline V gives CDR1 MNHEY, CDR2 SVGAGI. CDR3 DNA sequence: TGTGCCAGCAGTTACCGAGGGGCGGGAGATACAGATACGCAGTATTTT. Its translation: CASSYRGAGDTDTQYF.

The V call is TRBV11-2, the J call TRBJ1-2; D call uncertain. The CDR3 is made up of 15 amino acids. V was cut by 1 base and J by 3 bases, with 12 bases left in between. Germline CDR1 reads SGHAT; CDR2 reads FQNNGV. CDR3 bases: TGTGCCAGCAGCTTAGGGGTCGGGGTCGACTATGGCTACACCTTC. Translation: CASSLGVGVDYGYTF. Drawing the rest from reference TRBV11-2 and TRBJ1-2, the complete variable domain is EAGVAQSPRYKIIEKRQSVAFWCNPISGHATLYWYQQILGQGPKLLIQFQNNGVVDDSQLPKDRFSAERLKGVDSTLKIQPAKLEDSAVYLCASSLGVGVDYGYTFGSGTRLTVV.

This chain joins TRBV29-1 and TRBJ2-2, with TRBD1 identical over 9 bases. Germline CDR1 SQVTM, CDR2 ANQGSEA. This CDR3 is 13 amino acids long. J was trimmed by 4 bases and V by 5 bases; bases with no gene match: 2. The CDR3 here is CSVRQGGTGELFF. The CDR3 nucleotides read TGCAGCGTTCGACAGGGGGGCACCGGGGAGCTGTTTTTT.

The genes are TRBV5-1 and TRBJ2-1; no clear D gene. In germline, CDR1 is SGHRS, CDR2 YFSETQ. This CDR3 spans 11 amino acids. V lost 3 bases, J lost 6 bases, and 4 bases lay in between. The CDR3 nucleotides read TGCGCCAGCAGCTGGAGCAATGAGCAGTTCTTC. Protein: CASSWSNEQFF.

J is TRBJ2-5 and V is TRBV9; a possible D gene is TRBD2 (5 bases). The DNA end is a closer match to TRBJ2-7, so the J assignment may be wrong. The CDR3 has 13 amino acids. CDR1 SGDLS and CDR2 YYNGEE come from the germline V gene. The CDR3: CASSVGERYEQYF. The CDR3 coding sequence is TGTGCCAGCAGCGTAGGGGAGCGCTACGAGCAGTACTTC.

The rearrangement uses TRBV7-8 and TRBJ2-2; D perhaps matches TRBD2 (5 bases). Trimming removed 5 bases from V and 7 bases from J, with 17 bases in between. This CDR3 is built from 15 residues. Per the germline V gene, CDR1 is SGHVS and CDR2 is FQNEAQ. The CDR3 nucleotides are TGTGCCAGCAGCACGACTGGAGGTGCGATCGGGGAGCTGTTTTTT. Translated, it gives CASSTTGGAIGELFF.

The chain joins TRBV19 to TRBJ1-2; perhaps TRBD1 as D (6 bases). The CDR3 sequence is 16 residues long. Deletions cut 7 bases from V and 5 bases from J, with 23 bases between. The germline CDR1 and CDR2 sequences are LNHDA and SQIVND (reference sequence). The CDR3 spells CASNPTGTRRLYGYTF. The CDR3 region has the DNA TGTGCCAGTAACCCCACCGGGACACGCCGTCTTTATGGCTACACCTTC.

This CDR3 is CASGLDGQGLKAFF. CDR3 sequence (DNA): TGTGCTAGTGGTTTGGACGGACAGGGGCTGAAAGCTTTCTTT. The gene calls are TRBV12-5 and TRBJ1-1; TRBD1 matches at 9 bases. CDR3 length: 14 amino acids. From germline, CDR1 is LGHNT and CDR2 FRNRAP. The J segment lost 9 bases and the V segment lost 1 base, leaving 6 bases of the junction unmatched.

The V gene is TRBV10-1, the J gene TRBJ2-1, with 7 bases identical to TRBD2. The trim removed 4 bases at V and 8 bases at J, leaving 11 bases unmatched. This CDR3 is 15 amino acids long. The germline V gene has CDR1 WNHNN and CDR2 SYGVQD (reference sequence). The chain's CDR3 is CASSGAGPLDDEQFF. The CDR3 DNA reads as TGCGCCAGCAGTGGAGCGGGGCCCCTTGACGATGAGCAGTTCTTC.

The chain uses TRBV29-1 and TRBJ2-1, with D possibly being TRBD2 (6 bases). V lost 4 bases, J lost 12 bases, and 7 bases lay in between. CDR1 is SQVTM and CDR2 is ANQGSEA in the germline V gene. This CDR3 contains 9 residues. The CDR3 nucleotides are TGCAGCGTTGCGCGGGGGCAGTTCTTC. Translation: CSVARGQFF.